A selection of T cell receptor beta chains follows, all from one sample in a study of T-cell memory formation after mild COVID-19. TCRdb fed the 5' RACE reads into MiXCR, producing one record per CDR3 protein. The table lists approximately 560,000 distinct CDR3 sequences, 17% of them singletons, with roughly 7.7% in the top ten. Sequenced: PBMCs or a T cell subset sorted from them (not recorded which). Receptors were obtained from an adult woman who had mild COVID-19 (a few samples of this study predate the infection). Cell type and time point are not known. Each CDR3 is given with its conserved first and last residue. A D gene is named only where the DNA matches it firmly. Expanded clones get a size class; other rows say once, few or many, or leave the size out.

16,-,TRBD1,TRBV2,TRBJ2-2,TGTGCCAGTACCACTCGACAGGGGGCCCACACCGGGGAGCTGATTTTT,CASTTRQGAHTGELIF
15,few,-,TRBV5-5,TRBJ2-1,TGTGCCAGCAGCTTGAGACAGGCCTCGGGGAATGAGCAGTTCTTC,CASSLRQASGNEQFF
13,-,-,TRBV7-8,TRBJ2-1,TGTGCCAGCAGCCTCAACGGGGGCAATGAGCAGTTCTTC,CASSLNGGNEQFF
13,many,TRBD2,TRBV6-5,TRBJ2-7,TGTGCCAGCCAGCTCGGGAGGCCCTACGAGCAGTACTTC,CASQLGRPYEQYF
13,-,-,TRBV25-1,TRBJ1-2,TGTGCCAGCAGTGAGCACAGGGTAGATGGCTACACCTTC,CASSEHRVDGYTF
14,-,-,TRBV28,TRBJ2-7,TGTGCCAGCAGTTCCGGGACCCCCCAAGGGGAGCAGTACTTC,CASSSGTPQGEQYF
15,few,-,TRBV2,TRBJ1-3,TGTGCCAGCAGTGATGCCAGGGAGAGTGGAAACACCATATATTTT,CASSDARESGNTIYF
16,-,TRBD1,TRBV19,TRBJ1-5,TGTGCCAGTAGACCAACGGGACAGGTGTTCCATCAGCCCCAGCATTTT,CASRPTGQVFHQPQHF
14,-,-,TRBV18,TRBJ2-2,TGTGCCAGCTCGGGCCGGAGGGCCACCGGGGAGCTGTTTTTT,CASSGRRATGELFF
14,-,-,TRBV11-2,TRBJ2-2,TGTGCCAGCAGCCCTCCCGACTCCTCCGGGGAGCTGTTTTTT,CASSPPDSSGELFF
15,few,TRBD2,TRBV29-1,TRBJ2-3,TGCAGCGTCCCCAGACTAGCGGCCGACACAGATACGCAGTATTTT,CSVPRLAADTDTQYF
14,few,-,TRBV20-1,TRBJ1-1,TGCAGTGCTTCTCGGACAGAGATGAACACTGAAGCTTTCTTT,CSASRTEMNTEAFF
16,few,-,TRBV7-2,TRBJ2-1,TGTGCCAGCAGCCCCTCGGGTCGGTCTTGGGGCAATGAGCAGTTCTTC,CASSPSGRSWGNEQFF
11,-,-,TRBV7-9,TRBJ1-4,TGTGCCGTAGACAGGAGCGAAAAACTGTTTTTT,CAVDRSEKLFF
13,-,TRBD1,TRBV7-6,TRBJ1-2,TGTGCCAGCAGCCAGACAGGGGACTATGGCTACACCTTC,CASSQTGDYGYTF
16,-,-,TRBV28,TRBJ2-7,TGTGCCAGCAGCTACGGCCTCACGCCGGGGATCTACGAGCAGTACTTC,CASSYGLTPGIYEQYF
15,-,TRBD1,TRBV6-5,TRBJ1-4,TGTGCCAGCAGTTACACGGGACAGCTTAATGAAAAACTGTTTTTT,CASSYTGQLNEKLFF
12,-,-,TRBV6-5,TRBJ1-2,TGTGCCACACAGATGGTTAACTATGGCTACACCTTC,CATQMVNYGYTF
13,-,-,TRBV5-6,TRBJ2-7,TGTGCCAGCAGCTTGTACAAAAGCTACGAGCAGTACTTC,CASSLYKSYEQYF
14,-,TRBD2,TRBV24-1,TRBJ2-1,TGTGCCACCCGTGCGGGAGGAGGTGTGGGTGAGCAGTTCTTC,CATRAGGGVGEQFF
16,few,TRBD1,TRBV7-3,TRBJ2-3,TGTGCCAGCAGCCCCAACGGGCAGGGGGCAACGGATACGCAGTATTTT,CASSPNGQGATDTQYF
12,few,-,TRBV29-1,TRBJ2-3,TGCAGCGCCGGACAGAGCACAGATACGCAGTATTTT,CSAGQSTDTQYF
15,-,-,TRBV6-1,TRBJ2-7,TGTGCCAGCAGTGACCCGGGGCCTAGCTCCTACGAGCAGTACTTC,CASSDPGPSSYEQYF
13,few,-,TRBV15,TRBJ2-7,TGTGCCACCAGCAGTGAACTGTATTACGAGCAGTACTTC,CATSSELYYEQYF
14,few,-,TRBV29-1,TRBJ2-5,TGCAGCGTGATACCGTGGGGGCAGGCAGACTCCCTGGACTTC,CSVIPWGQADSLDF
16,-,-,TRBV12-3/TRBV12-4,TRBJ1-5,TGTGCCAGCAGTTTTTCACTGGGGGCAAGCAATCAGCCCCAGCATTTT,CASSFSLGASNQPQHF
12,many,-,TRBV13,TRBJ2-1,TGTGCCAGCAGCTCCCCGTACAATGAGCAGTTCTTC,CASSSPYNEQFF
14,-,-,TRBV20-1,TRBJ1-1,TGCAGTGCTAGAGATTTTCCGGTAGGACCTGAAGCTTTCTTT,CSARDFPVGPEAFF
15,-,TRBD1,TRBV4-1,TRBJ1-2,TGCGCCAGCAGCCAAGGAGGGGGCGCGGGCTATGGCTACACCTTC,CASSQGGGAGYGYTF
14,-,TRBD2,TRBV7-7,TRBJ2-5,TGTGCCAGCAGCCGTCGAGCGGGGGTTGAGACCCAGTACTTC,CASSRRAGVETQYF
15,many,TRBD2,TRBV7-3,TRBJ2-1,TGTGCCAGCAGTCCTAGCGGGAGCTCCTACAATGAGCAGTTCTTC,CASSPSGSSYNEQFF
15,few,-,TRBV5-1,TRBJ2-7,TGCGCCAGCAGCTCCTCCGGGAGATTAATTTACGAGCAGTACTTC,CASSSSGRLIYEQYF
14,few,-,TRBV18,TRBJ1-6,TGTGCCAGCTCACCAACCGCTGATAATTCACCCCTCCACTTT,CASSPTADNSPLHF
15,-,-,TRBV3-1,TRBJ2-1,TGTGCCAGCAGCCCTAGAGCCCCCCCCTACAATGAGCAGTTCTTC,CASSPRAPPYNEQFF
13,-,TRBD1,TRBV30,TRBJ1-4,TGTGCCTGGAGACCTGGGACAGACGAAAAACTGTTTTTT,CAWRPGTDEKLFF
14,-,-,TRBV5-1,TRBJ2-2,TGCGCCAGCAGCTCCAACGGGGGCACCGGGGAGCTGTTTTTT,CASSSNGGTGELFF
15,-,TRBD2,TRBV20-1,TRBJ2-7,TGCAGTGCCAAAGGACTAGCGAATCCCTCCTACGAGCAGTACTTC,CSAKGLANPSYEQYF
14,-,-,TRBV13,TRBJ2-1,TGTGCCAGCAGCTTAGGCTCGACTGCCCGAATGAGGTTCTTC,CASSLGSTARMRFF
13,-,TRBD1,TRBV12-3/TRBV12-4,TRBJ1-1,TGTGCCGGAGGACAGGGACCGAACACTGAAGCTTTCTTT,CAGGQGPNTEAFF
17,-,TRBD1,TRBV18,TRBJ2-7,TGTGCCAGCTCACCGGTCACGAGGACAGGAAAGTCCTACGAGCAGTACTTC,CASSPVTRTGKSYEQYF
19,-,TRBD2,TRBV3-1,TRBJ2-7,TGTGCCAGCAGCTCCAGACTAGCGGGGGGAAATAAGGGGTCCTACGAGCAGTACTTC,CASSSRLAGGNKGSYEQYF